The 15 T cell receptor beta chains below all came from one sample that was sequenced in a study of blood T cell repertoires in COVID-19. The repertoire was sequenced with immunoSEQ multiplex PCR; TCRdb's copy has only in-frame clones and lacks some. The sample records 150,000 to 200,000 clones, 75% to 85% being singletons. Sequenced material: peripheral blood. Source of these receptors: a human donor in a cohort sampled during active COVID-19.

This sequence joins TRBV7-9 and TRBJ1-2; TRBD1 aligns across 7 bases. This CDR3 has 16 amino acids. The germline V gene encodes CDR1 SEHNR and CDR2 FQNEAQ (reference sequence). Germline trimming cut 4 bases from V and 4 bases from J; bases unmatched to any gene: 12. CDR3 region: CASSSSEGAGSYGYTF. The DNA for the CDR3 is TGTGCCAGCAGCTCATCCGAGGGGGCCGGAAGCTATGGCTACACCTTC.

There are a few counts of this clone. The V and J genes are TRBV19 and TRBJ2-7; D might be TRBD2 (5 bases). Trimming left V 7 bases short and J 6 bases short, with 16 bases between. The CDR3 is 13 amino acids. The germline CDR1 and CDR2 sequences are LNHDA and SQIVND (reference sequence). CDR3 amino acids: CASTLLDGGEQYF. The CDR3 coding sequence is TGTGCCAGTACCCTTCTCGACGGAGGCGAGCAGTACTTC.

Note on this clone: One end of the junction does not line up with germline, which may come from a read error. The V call is TRBV12-3 or TRBV12-4, the J call TRBJ2-3; D is ambiguous. This CDR3 contains 11 residues. The CDR3 DNA is TGTGCCAGCAGTTTCTCGGAGATCCCTCTTTTT. Its translation: CASSFSEIPLF.

The J gene is TRBJ1-2, the V gene TRBV5-4; 8 bases line up with TRBD1. The CDR3 sequence is 13 residues long. The germline V gene has CDR1 SGHNT and CDR2 YYREEE (reference sequence). Germline trimming cut 4 bases from V and 8 bases from J; bases unmatched to any gene: 7. As DNA, the CDR3 is TGTGCCAGCAGCGGCAACGGGGACAGGGGCTACACCTTC. Protein: CASSGNGDRGYTF.

V and J are TRBV11-1 and TRBJ2-2, with 8 bases matching TRBD2. The CDR3 has 15 residues. In germline, CDR1 is SGHAT, CDR2 FQDESV (reference sequence). V gave up 5 bases and J gave up 7 bases; unmatched junction bases: 9. CDR3 nucleotide sequence: TGTGCCAGCAGCCGCGGGGGGACACAGGGCGGGGAGCTGTTTTTT. Its translation: CASSRGGTQGGELFF.

The rearrangement links TRBV30 to TRBJ2-7, with D tentatively TRBD1 (7 bases). CDR1 is GTSNPN and CDR2 is SVGIG in the germline V gene (reference sequence). The germline V and J ends were trimmed by 1 base and 5 bases, with 12 bases remaining between them. This CDR3 has 13 residues. The CDR3 is CAWSGQGGHEQYF. As DNA, the CDR3 is TGTGCCTGGAGTGGACAGGGAGGCCACGAGCAGTACTTC.

The chain joins TRBV20-1 to TRBJ2-5; 11 nucleotides match TRBD2. From germline, CDR1 is DFQATT and CDR2 SNEGSKA (reference sequence). V was clipped by 3 bases and J by 5 bases; unmatched bases: 5. The CDR3 spans 14 residues. CDR3 amino acids: CSASSGGVSETQYF. The CDR3 DNA sequence: TGCAGTGCTAGTAGCGGGGGGGTTTCCGAGACCCAGTACTTC.

This chain joins TRBV19 and TRBJ2-7; 9 bases map to TRBD1. Unmatched junction bases numbered 6, after V lost 3 bases and J lost 3 bases. CDR3 length equals 15 residues. The V gene's germline CDR1 is LNHDA and CDR2 SQIVND (reference sequence). In DNA, the CDR3 is TGTGCCAGTAGTATTTCGAACAGGGGGCACTACGAGCAGTACTTC. It translates to CASSISNRGHYEQYF.

This rearrangement joins TRBV5-1 to TRBJ1-2, with D unclear. CDR1 is SGHRS, CDR2 YFSETQ, per germline. This CDR3 is built from 13 residues. The V end lost 0 bases, the J end lost 5 bases, and 8 bases lay between the germline ends. CDR3 sequence (DNA): TGCGCCAGCAGCTTGGAGGCAGCGTATGGCTACACCTTC. This gives the protein CASSLEAAYGYTF.

V and J are TRBV30 and TRBJ1-2; 7 bases agree with TRBD1. Germline CDR1 reads GTSNPN; CDR2 reads SVGIG (reference sequence). The CDR3 contains 14 residues. V was clipped by 1 base and J by 4 bases; unmatched bases: 6. The CDR3 region is CAWSGDRAIYGYTF. DNA for the CDR3: TGTGCCTGGAGTGGAGACAGGGCCATCTATGGCTACACCTTC.

This rearrangement joins TRBV5-1 to TRBJ2-3; D is uncertain. The V gene's germline CDR1 is SGHRS and CDR2 YFSETQ. The CDR3 is made up of 12 amino acids. Between the trimmed V and J ends, which lost 7 bases and 2 bases, there was a span of 8 bases. The CDR3 DNA follows: TGCGCCAGCGAAGGAGACACAGATACGCAGTATTTT. It encodes CASEGDTDTQYF.

V usage is TRBV10-3 and J usage is TRBJ2-7, with TRBD1 identical over 10 bases. V was clipped by 7 bases and J by 2 bases; unmatched bases: 5. Germline CDR1 and CDR2: ENHRY and SYGVKD. The CDR3 length is 14 residues. For the CDR3, the DNA is TGTGCCATCACACCGGGACAGGGGACCTACGAGCAGTACTTC. It encodes CAITPGQGTYEQYF.

This sequence joins TRBV6-5 and TRBJ2-2, with a weak D call TRBD1 (6 bases). The ends were cut back, 6 bases at V and 2 bases at J, with 10 bases in the middle. CDR1 is MNHEY, CDR2 SVGAGI, per germline. The length of the CDR3 is 14 residues. CDR3 loop: CASRLGGNTGELFF. The CDR3 DNA reads TGTGCCAGCAGGCTAGGGGGAAACACCGGGGAGCTGTTTTTT.

The chain uses TRBV5-1 and TRBJ2-3; D may be TRBD2 (5 bases). The germline V gene has CDR1 SGHRS and CDR2 YFSETQ. This CDR3 is built from 15 residues. Trimming took 0 bases from V and 6 from J, leaving 14 bases between them. Here the CDR3 DNA reads TGCGCCAGCAGCTTGGCAGGACTCATCGGGGATACGCAGTATTTT. It encodes CASSLAGLIGDTQYF.

V and J are TRBV5-6 and TRBJ2-7; D is ambiguous. The CDR3 totals 12 residues. Trimming took off 3 bases at V and 1 base at J, with 5 bases between the two ends. Germline V lookup: CDR1 SGHDT, CDR2 YYEEEE. CDR3 bases: TGTGCCAGCAGCTCCAATTCCTACGAGCAGTACTTC. This gives the protein CASSSNSYEQYF.